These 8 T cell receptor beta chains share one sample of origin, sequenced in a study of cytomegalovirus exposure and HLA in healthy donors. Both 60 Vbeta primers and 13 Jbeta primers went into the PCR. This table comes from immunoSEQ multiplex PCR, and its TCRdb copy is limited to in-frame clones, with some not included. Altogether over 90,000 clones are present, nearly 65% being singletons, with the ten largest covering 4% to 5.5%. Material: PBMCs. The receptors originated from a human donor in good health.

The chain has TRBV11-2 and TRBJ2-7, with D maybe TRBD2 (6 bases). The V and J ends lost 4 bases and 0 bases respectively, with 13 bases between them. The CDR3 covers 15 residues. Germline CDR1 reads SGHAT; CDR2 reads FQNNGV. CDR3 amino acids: CASSYRDSSSYEQYF. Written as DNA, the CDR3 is TGTGCCAGCAGCTATCGGGACTCAAGCTCCTACGAGCAGTACTTC. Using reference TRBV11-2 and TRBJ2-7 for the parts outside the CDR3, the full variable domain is EAGVAQSPRYKIIEKRQSVAFWCNPISGHATLYWYQQILGQGPKLLIQFQNNGVVDDSQLPKDRFSAERLKGVDSTLKIQPAKLEDSAVYLCASSYRDSSSYEQYFGPGTRLTVT.

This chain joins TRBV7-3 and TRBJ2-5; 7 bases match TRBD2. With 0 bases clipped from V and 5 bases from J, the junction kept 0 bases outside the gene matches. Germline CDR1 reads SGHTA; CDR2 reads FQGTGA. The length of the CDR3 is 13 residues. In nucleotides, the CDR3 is TGTGCCAGCAGCTTAACGGGAGGGGAGACCCAGTACTTC. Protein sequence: CASSLTGGETQYF.

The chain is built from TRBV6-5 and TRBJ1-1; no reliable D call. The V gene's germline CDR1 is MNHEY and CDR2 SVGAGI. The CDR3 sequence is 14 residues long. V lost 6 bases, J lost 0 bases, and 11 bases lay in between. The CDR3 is CASRMETVNTEAFF. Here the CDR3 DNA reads TGTGCCAGCAGGATGGAGACGGTGAACACTGAAGCTTTCTTT.

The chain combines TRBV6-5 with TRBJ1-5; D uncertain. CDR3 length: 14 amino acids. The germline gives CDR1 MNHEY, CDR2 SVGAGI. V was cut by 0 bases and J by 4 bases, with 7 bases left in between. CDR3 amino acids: CASSYSYKNQPQHF. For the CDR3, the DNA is TGTGCCAGCAGTTACTCGTACAAAAATCAGCCCCAGCATTTT.

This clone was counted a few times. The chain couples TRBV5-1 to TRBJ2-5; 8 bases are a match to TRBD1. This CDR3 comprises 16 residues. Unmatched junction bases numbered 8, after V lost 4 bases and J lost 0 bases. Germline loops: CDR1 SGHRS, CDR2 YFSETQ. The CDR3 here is CASSTGQGPYQETQYF. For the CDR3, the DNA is TGCGCCAGCAGCACTGGACAGGGCCCGTACCAAGAGACCCAGTACTTC. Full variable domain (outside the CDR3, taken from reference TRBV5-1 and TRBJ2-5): KAGVTQTPRYLIKTRGQQVTLSCSPISGHRSVSWYQQTPGQGLQFLFEYFSETQRNKGNFPGRFSGRQFSNSRSEMNVSTLELGDSALYLCASSTGQGPYQETQYFGPGTRLLVL.

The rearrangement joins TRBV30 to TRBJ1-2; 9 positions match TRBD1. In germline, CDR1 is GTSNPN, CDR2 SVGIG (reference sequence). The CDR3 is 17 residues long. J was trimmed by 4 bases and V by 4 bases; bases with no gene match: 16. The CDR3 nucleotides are TGTGCCTGGATGCAAGACATGGGGACAGGGCTTGTCTATGGCTACACCTTC. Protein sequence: CAWMQDMGTGLVYGYTF.

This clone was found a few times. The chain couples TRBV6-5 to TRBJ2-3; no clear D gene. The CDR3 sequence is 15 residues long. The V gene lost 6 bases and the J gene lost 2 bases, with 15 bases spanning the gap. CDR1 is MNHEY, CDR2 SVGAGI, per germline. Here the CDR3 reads CASRFMAATTDTQYF. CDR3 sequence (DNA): TGTGCCAGCAGGTTTATGGCGGCAACCACAGATACGCAGTATTTT.

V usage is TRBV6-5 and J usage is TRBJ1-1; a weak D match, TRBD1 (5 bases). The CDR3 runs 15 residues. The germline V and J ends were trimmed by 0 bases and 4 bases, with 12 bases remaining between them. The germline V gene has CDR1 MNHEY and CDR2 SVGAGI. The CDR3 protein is CASSYSTGMGTEAFF. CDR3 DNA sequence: TGTGCCAGCAGTTACTCTACAGGAATGGGCACTGAAGCTTTCTTT.